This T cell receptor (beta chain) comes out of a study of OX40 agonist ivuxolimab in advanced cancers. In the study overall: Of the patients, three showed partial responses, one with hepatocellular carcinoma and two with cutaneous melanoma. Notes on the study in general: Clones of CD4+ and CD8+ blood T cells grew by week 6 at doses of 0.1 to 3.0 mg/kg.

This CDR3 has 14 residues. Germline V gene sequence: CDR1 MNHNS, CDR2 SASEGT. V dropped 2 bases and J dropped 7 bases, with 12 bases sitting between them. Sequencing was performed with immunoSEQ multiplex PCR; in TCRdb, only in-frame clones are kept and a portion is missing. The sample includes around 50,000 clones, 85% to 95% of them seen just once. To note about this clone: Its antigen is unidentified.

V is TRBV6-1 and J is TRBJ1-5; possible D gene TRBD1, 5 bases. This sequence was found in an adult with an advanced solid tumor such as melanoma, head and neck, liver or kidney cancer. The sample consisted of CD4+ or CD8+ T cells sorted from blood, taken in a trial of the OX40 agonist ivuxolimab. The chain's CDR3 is CASSEIREGQPQHF. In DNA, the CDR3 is TGTGCCAGCAGTGAAATCAGGGAAGGGCAGCCCCAGCATTTT.